A selection of T cell receptor beta chains follows, all from one sample in a study of blood T cell repertoires in COVID-19. The repertoire was sequenced with immunoSEQ multiplex PCR; TCRdb's copy has only in-frame clones and lacks some. This sample carries about 51,000 clones, less than 90% of them seen once, and the ten largest clones take 1.3%. Input material: peripheral blood. The receptors derive from a man aged 55 to 70 with acute or convalescent COVID-19. Each CDR3 is given with its conserved first and last residue. The D gene is left open where the match is weak. Some rows have no size entry. The others give once, few or many, or a class for an expanded clone.

TRBV5-1	NA	TRBJ2-1	NA	CASSLSGGTYNEQFF	TGCGCCAGCAGCTTGAGTGGAGGGACCTACAATGAGCAGTTCTTC
TRBV4-2	NA	TRBJ2-2	NA	CASSTQESGELFF	TGTGCCAGCAGCACACAGGAATCCGGGGAGCTGTTTTTT
TRBV27	NA	TRBJ2-2	NA	CASISGGELFF	TGTGCCAGCATATCGGGCGGGGAGCTGTTTTTT
TRBV25-1	NA	TRBJ2-5	TRBD1	CASSEQGDVKTQYF	TGTGCCAGCAGCGAACAGGGGGATGTGAAGACCCAGTACTTC
TRBV15	NA	TRBJ2-7	NA	CATSPGQPYEQYF	TGTGCCACCAGCCCGGGACAACCCTACGAGCAGTACTTC
TRBV28	NA	TRBJ2-1	NA	CASSERDNEQFF	TGTGCCAGCAGTGAACGCGACAATGAGCAGTTCTTC
TRBV4-1	NA	TRBJ1-4	TRBD1	CASSQEGPGQGTGEKLFF	TGCGCCAGCAGCCAAGAAGGGCCCGGACAGGGGACGGGTGAAAAACTGTTTTTT
TRBV3-1/TRBV3-2	NA	TRBJ2-3	NA	CASSHSLGTQYF	TGTGCCAGCAGCCACTCGCTCGGTACGCAGTATTTT
TRBV27	NA	TRBJ1-2	TRBD1	CASSGIDRGLKYGYTF	TGTGCCAGCAGTGGAATAGACAGGGGGTTAAAGTATGGCTACACCTTC
TRBV12-5	NA	TRBJ2-3	TRBD2	CASGPRAGAGVGDTQYF	TGTGCTAGTGGCCCTCGAGCGGGAGCGGGGGTTGGCGATACGCAGTATTTT
TRBV5-4	NA	TRBJ2-7	TRBD2	CASSTVAGGLPYEQYF	TGTGCCAGCAGCACCGTAGCGGGAGGATTACCCTACGAGCAGTACTTC
TRBV19	NA	TRBJ2-1	NA	CASSTPPTRQIYNEQFF	TGTGCCAGTAGTACGCCCCCTACTAGGCAAATCTACAATGAGCAGTTCTTC
TRBV13	NA	TRBJ2-1	TRBD2	CASSLLVAGGRFEQFF	TGTGCCAGCAGCTTATTAGTAGCGGGGGGGCGTTTTGAGCAGTTCTTC
TRBV7-3	NA	TRBJ2-3	NA	CASSARLVTQITDTQYF	TGTGCCAGCAGCGCGAGACTAGTTACCCAGATAACTGATACGCAGTATTTT
TRBV5-4	once	TRBJ2-1	TRBD2	CASSGGLAVSSYNEQFF	TGTGCCAGCAGCGGAGGACTAGCGGTAAGCTCCTACAATGAGCAGTTCTTC
TRBV7-2	NA	TRBJ1-2	NA	CASREKGLSYGYTF	TGTGCCAGCAGGGAAAAGGGGTTAAGCTATGGCTACACCTTC
TRBV27	NA	TRBJ2-7	NA	CASTISGQFYEQYF	TGTGCCAGCACCATCTCAGGACAATTCTACGAGCAGTACTTC
TRBV6-2/TRBV6-3	NA	TRBJ2-7	TRBD2	CASSYPVKVGGGSYEQYF	TGTGCCAGCAGTTACCCCGTTAAGGTTGGCGGGGGCTCCTACGAGCAGTACTTC
TRBV24-1	few	TRBJ2-1	NA	CATTARGEQFF	TGTGCCACCACCGCCCGGGGTGAGCAGTTCTTC
TRBV6-5	NA	TRBJ2-3	TRBD1	CASSYSGTGTDTQYF	TGTGCCAGCAGTTACTCGGGGACAGGCACAGATACGCAGTATTTT
TRBV5-1	NA	TRBJ1-3	NA	CASTLGASSGNTIYF	TGCGCCAGCACCTTGGGCGCGAGCTCTGGAAACACCATATATTTT
TRBV19	NA	TRBJ2-1	TRBD1	CASSIPRGEGGEEQFF	TGTGCCAGTAGTATCCCCCGAGGGGAAGGGGGCGAAGAGCAGTTCTTC
TRBV5-1	NA	TRBJ2-2	NA	CASSLGGANTGELFF	TGCGCCAGCAGCTTAGGGGGGGCGAACACCGGGGAGCTGTTTTTT
TRBV7-2	NA	TRBJ2-5	TRBD1	CASSSHRGETQYF	TGTGCCAGCAGCTCACACAGGGGTGAGACCCAGTACTTC
TRBV29-1	NA	TRBJ1-1	NA	CSVALLADTEAFF	TGCAGCGTTGCATTATTAGCCGACACTGAAGCTTTCTTT
TRBV5-5	NA	TRBJ2-2	NA	CASSSLGRANTGELFF	TGTGCCAGCAGCTCCCTCGGGCGGGCGAACACCGGGGAGCTGTTTTTT
TRBV7-2	few	TRBJ1-6	NA	CASSFVTDNSPLHF	TGTGCCAGCAGTTTCGTGACAGATAATTCACCCCTCCACTTT
TRBV28	NA	TRBJ1-1	NA	CASSEANTGYTEAFF	TGTGCCAGCAGTGAAGCAAATACAGGATACACTGAAGCTTTCTTT
TRBV29-1	NA	TRBJ1-2	TRBD1	CSVEGDRAGSGYTF	TGCAGCGTGGAAGGAGACAGGGCCGGCTCTGGCTACACCTTC
TRBV6-5	NA	TRBJ2-7	NA	CASSQGPNSYEQYF	TGTGCCAGCAGTCAGGGTCCCAACTCCTACGAGCAGTACTTC
TRBV11-2	NA	TRBJ2-2	NA	CASSRQANTGELFF	TGTGCCAGCAGCCGACAGGCGAACACCGGGGAGCTGTTTTTT
TRBV4-1	once	TRBJ2-5	NA	CASSQDPDFRKTQYF	TGCGCCAGCAGCCAAGATCCAGATTTCAGGAAGACCCAGTACTTC
TRBV5-4	NA	TRBJ2-2	TRBD1	CASRLGQGYNTGELFF	TGTGCCAGCAGGCTAGGACAGGGGTACAACACCGGGGAGCTGTTTTTT
TRBV14	NA	TRBJ2-2	NA	CASSQNTGSGELFF	TGTGCCAGCAGCCAAAACACAGGGTCCGGGGAGCTGTTTTTT
TRBV4-1	NA	TRBJ2-3	NA	CASSRGGQSDTQYF	TGCGCCAGCAGCCGGGGGGGGCAATCGGATACGCAGTATTTT
TRBV7-2	NA	TRBJ2-7	TRBD2	CASSLPLAAWEQYF	TGTGCCAGCAGCTTACCGCTAGCGGCGTGGGAGCAGTACTTC
TRBV19	NA	TRBJ2-5	TRBD2	CASSLAAQETQYF	TGTGCCAGTTCCCTAGCGGCCCAAGAGACCCAGTACTTC
TRBV15	NA	TRBJ1-5	NA	CATSRDKGTQHF	TGTGCCACCAGCAGAGATAAGGGGACCCAGCATTTT
TRBV11-1	NA	TRBJ1-1	NA	CASSLALAGPGNTEAFF	TGTGCCAGCAGCTTAGCGCTTGCGGGGCCAGGGAACACTGAAGCTTTCTTT
TRBV28	once	TRBJ1-2	NA	CASSLPRGANYGYTF	TGTGCCAGCAGTTTACCCCGGGGGGCGAACTATGGCTACACCTTC
TRBV18	NA	TRBJ2-7	TRBD1	CASSRGQGVNEQYF	TGTGCCAGCTCGCGTGGACAGGGAGTCAACGAGCAGTACTTC
TRBV5-4	NA	TRBJ2-7	NA	CASSLASSHEQYF	TGTGCCAGCAGCTTGGCTAGCTCCCACGAGCAGTACTTC
TRBV7-9	NA	TRBJ2-1	TRBD2	CASSPGGGSGIIYEQFF	TGTGCCAGCAGCCCAGGTGGGGGAAGCGGGATAATTTATGAGCAGTTCTTC
TRBV7-7	few	TRBJ1-1	TRBD1	CASSFDRDTEAFF	TGTGCTAGCAGTTTTGACAGGGACACTGAAGCTTTCTTT
TRBV5-5	NA	TRBJ2-3	TRBD2	CGVTSGRHTQYF	TGCGGGGTGACTAGCGGGAGGCATACGCAGTATTTT
TRBV19	few	TRBJ2-7	NA	CASMDSNLYEQYF	TGTGCCAGTATGGACTCGAACCTCTACGAGCAGTACTTC
TRBV5-1	NA	TRBJ2-3	TRBD2	CASSSRLAGISTDTQYF	TGCGCCAGCAGCTCCCGACTAGCGGGGATTAGCACAGATACGCAGTATTTT
TRBV9	NA	TRBJ2-3	TRBD2	CASSVAGTISTDTQYF	TGTGCCAGCAGCGTAGCCGGGACTATAAGTACAGATACGCAGTATTTT
TRBV2	NA	TRBJ2-3	NA	CASRSRQQSTDTQYF	TGTGCCAGCAGGTCACGACAGCAGAGCACAGATACGCAGTATTTT
TRBV11-3	NA	TRBJ1-1	TRBD1	CASSRQGGSAFF	TGTGCCAGCAGCCGACAGGGGGGTTCGGCTTTCTTT
TRBV6-1	NA	TRBJ1-1	NA	CASSEARNTEAFF	TGTGCCAGCAGTGAAGCCAGAAACACTGAAGCTTTCTTT
TRBV5-1	NA	TRBJ2-2	NA	CASSLSTGRVTGELFF	TGCGCCAGCAGCTTGAGTACAGGGAGGGTAACCGGGGAGCTGTTTTTT
TRBV28	NA	TRBJ2-5	TRBD1	CASSSQGAIGETQYF	TGTGCCAGCAGTTCCCAGGGGGCGATCGGAGAGACCCAGTACTTC
TRBV7-2	NA	TRBJ2-1	TRBD1	CASSRSGQGANEQFF	TGTGCCAGCAGCCGGAGCGGACAGGGGGCCAATGAGCAGTTCTTC
TRBV5-1	NA	TRBJ2-3	TRBD1	CASRTGGASDTQYF	TGCGCCAGCCGGACAGGGGGTGCTTCAGATACGCAGTATTTT